This is a list of T cell receptor beta chains from one sample in a study of human T cells and chemical hapten exposure. Via MiXCR, TCRdb re-called the RACE reads, giving one row per CDR3 protein. The sample lists 35,000 to 50,000 distinct CDR3 sequences, approximately 9.6% occurring once. The sequences come from whole blood, collected in connection with sensitization to the hapten diphenylcyclopropenone (DPC). The receptors were sampled from a woman aged 30 to 39 with alopecia areata. Some clones in this sample may be carry-over from other donors' samples. The CDR3 runs from the conserved cysteine through the conserved F or W. The D gene is left open where the match is weak. Only part of the rows carry a size: once, few, many, or a class if the clone is expanded.

>TRBJ1-1|few|TRBV6-1|-
CASSNQQGLTEAFF
TGTGCCAGCAGTAATCAACAGGGCCTCACTGAAGCTTTCTTT
>TRBJ2-3|-|TRBV7-9|-
CASSLGLNPGTDTQYF
TGTGCCAGCAGCTTAGGACTGAACCCAGGCACAGATACGCAGTATTTT
>TRBJ1-6|many|TRBV7-2|TRBD1
CASSLDPGGNSPLHF
TGTGCCAGCAGCTTAGACCCAGGGGGAAATTCACCCCTCCACTTT
>TRBJ2-1|-|TRBV12-3/TRBV12-4|TRBD1
CASRDTGDEQFF
TGTGCCAGCAGGGACACAGGGGATGAGCAGTTCTTC
>TRBJ2-2|few|TRBV7-9|TRBD2
CASSLGSGTNTGELFF
TGTGCCAGCAGCTTAGGTAGCGGGACTAACACCGGGGAGCTGTTTTTT
>TRBJ1-1|many|TRBV19|-
CASEGGTGNTEAFF
TGTGCCAGTGAGGGGGGCACCGGGAACACTGAAGCTTTCTTT
>TRBJ2-1|-|TRBV5-1|TRBD2
CASSFSNGGMDEQFF
TGCGCCAGCAGCTTCTCTAACGGGGGGATGGATGAGCAGTTCTTC
>TRBJ1-5|few|TRBV12-5|TRBD1
CASARGLNQPQHF
TGTGCTTCAGCGAGGGGGCTCAATCAGCCCCAGCATTTT
>TRBJ2-5|-|TRBV11-2|TRBD1
CASSLGQIQAGGTQYF
TGTGCCAGCAGCTTAGGGCAGATCCAGGCAGGGGGGACCCAGTACTTC
>TRBJ2-3|few|TRBV2|TRBD2
CVSVPPGTSGSDTQYF
TGTGTCAGCGTCCCGCCCGGGACTAGCGGCTCAGATACGCAGTATTTT
>TRBJ2-3|-|TRBV4-1|-
CASSQVVLGVGYF
TGCGCCAGCAGCCAAGTGGTATTGGGGGTTGGGTATTTT
>TRBJ1-6|-|TRBV11-2|-
CASSLGHHNSPLHF
TGTGCCAGCAGCTTAGGACACCATAATTCACCCCTCCACTTT
>TRBJ2-1|-|TRBV28|TRBD1
CASSSRDSPVNEQFF
TGTGCCAGCAGTTCCCGGGACAGCCCCGTGAATGAGCAGTTCTTC
>TRBJ1-6|many|TRBV7-2|-
CASSLSPPPRSPLHF
TGTGCCAGCAGCTTATCGCCCCCCCCCCGGTCACCCCTCCACTTT
>TRBJ1-5|many|TRBV6-2/TRBV6-3|-
CASSDSYQPQHF
TGTGCCAGCAGTGACAGTTATCAGCCCCAGCATTTT
>TRBJ2-6|many|TRBV7-3|-
CASSQDSSGANVLTF
TGTGCCAGCAGCCAGGACAGCTCTGGGGCCAACGTCCTGACTTTC
>TRBJ2-2|few|TRBV2|-
CASRTVTGELFF
TGTGCCAGCAGGACAGTAACCGGGGAGCTGTTTTTT
>TRBJ1-1|-|TRBV6-2/TRBV6-3|-
CASSYSVGFNTEAFF
TGTGCCAGCAGTTACTCGGTAGGGTTTAACACTGAAGCTTTCTTT
>TRBJ2-5|-|TRBV2|TRBD2
CASSAGLAGGEETQYF
TGTGCCAGCAGCGCCGGACTAGCGGGGGGGGAAGAGACCCAGTACTTC
>TRBJ1-4|-|TRBV20-1|-
CSARVATNEKLFF
TGCAGTGCTAGAGTTGCAACTAATGAAAAACTGTTTTTT
>TRBJ1-5|-|TRBV20-1|-
CSARPDSNQPQHF
TGCAGTGCTAGACCGGATAGCAATCAGCCCCAGCATTTT
>TRBJ2-7|few|TRBV7-3|-
CATHRDSYEQYF
TGTGCCACCCACAGGGACTCCTACGAGCAGTACTTC